The TCR beta chain described here comes from a study of blood T cell repertoires in COVID-19. In germline, CDR1 is MRHNA, CDR2 SNTAGT. Trimming at V came to 4 bases and at J to 6 bases, leaving 6 bases not matched to a gene. The CDR3 has 15 amino acids. Produced via immunoSEQ multiplex PCR; TCRdb's table is partial and in-frame only. The data hold about 300,000 clones, with over 75% observed a single time. The TCR originated in a man aged 25-40 years who had recovered from COVID-19. Sequences were obtained from PBMCs or T cells enriched from blood (not recorded which). The V gene is TRBV6-4, the J gene TRBJ2-1; TRBD2 matches at 10 bases. CDR3 region: CASSALAGAPNEQFF. The DNA for the CDR3 is TGTGCCAGCAGTGCGCTAGCGGGGGCGCCCAATGAGCAGTTCTTC.